This TCR beta chain was identified during a study of tumor and adjacent non-tumor tissue in lung cancer. The template was RNA from unsorted bulk tissue. The library came from three nested PCR rounds adapted from ARM-PCR protocols. TCRdb analysed the multiplex PCR reads with MiXCR anew, one entry per CDR3 protein. The table includes some 120,000 distinct CDR3 sequences, roughly 67% detected once. This clonotype was sampled from a young man with non-small cell lung cancer. Sequenced: lung tumor tissue.

CDR3 sequence: CASSQGSDGGTPWVDGYTF. DNA of the CDR3: TGCGCCAGCAGCCAAGGTTCGGACGGTGGGACTCCCTGGGTGGATGGCTACACCTTC. The gene calls are TRBV4-1 and TRBJ1-2, with D possibly being TRBD1 (5 bases). CDR3 length: 19 residues. Looked up from germline, CDR1 is MGHRA and CDR2 is YSYEKL. V shed 1 base and J shed 6 bases, with 27 bases lying between them.